Only a few counts were recorded for the clone carrying this TCR beta chain. As yet, its antigen is unknown. This specimen comes from a study of human T cells and chemical hapten exposure. The junction had 7 bases not matched to a gene; V was cut back by 3 bases and J by 5 bases. Germline values: CDR1 SQVTM, CDR2 ANQGSEA. The CDR3 is made up of 15 amino acids. General study points: With DPC sensitization, TCRs exceeding 1 in 1000 frequency showed no change.

Time point: patch test 3, about 24 weeks after DPC sensitization. Treatment defined: therapeutic diphenylcyclopropenone sensitization with weekly scalp DPC. Participating donors were patients with alopecia, aged 18 to 70 years, considered appropriate candidates for DPC. Individual cDNA molecules received unique molecular identifiers in the library. MiXCR, run by TCRdb on the RACE reads, gives a single entry per CDR3 protein. The sample lists approximately 88,000 distinct CDR3 sequences, 13% occurring once. Sequencing used whole blood, obtained in connection with sensitization to the hapten diphenylcyclopropenone (DPC). This TCR derives from a woman aged 45-65 years with alopecia areata. Some clones in this sample may be carry-over from other donors' samples. The V and J genes are TRBV29-1 and TRBJ2-1, with 10 nucleotides matching TRBD2. The CDR3 DNA reads as TGCAGCGTTGATAGGCTAGCGGGAGTGGACAATGAGCAGTTCTTC. Translation gives CSVDRLAGVDNEQFF.